This T cell receptor beta chain was found in a study of control samples from healthy donors and cancer patients. The CDR3 consists of 15 residues. After removal of 0 bases from V and 6 bases from J, the junction contained 6 bases not matched to a gene. From germline, CDR1 is SGHDT and CDR2 YYEEEE. Sequenced by immunoSEQ multiplex PCR; TCRdb stores in-frame clones only, minus some. The sample includes some 79,000 clones, about 89% seen only once; the top ten take under 7.5%. This clone has only one observation. Material for sequencing was blood. This clonotype was sampled from a man between 50 and 59 years old in good health. The chain joins TRBV5-6 to TRBJ2-7, with 10 bases aligning to TRBD1. The chain's CDR3 is CASSLVGQGTREQYF. In DNA form, the CDR3 reads TGTGCCAGCAGCTTGGTGGGACAGGGGACCCGCGAGCAGTACTTC.